This is a list of T cell receptor beta chains from one sample in a study of blood T cell repertoires in COVID-19. TCRdb keeps only in-frame clones here, not all; method: immunoSEQ multiplex PCR. The table lists around 130,000 clones, roughly 79% of them singletons, with around 18% in the top ten. The sample comprised peripheral blood. The receptors were gathered from a man of 80 years or more with acute or convalescent COVID-19. The CDR3 runs from the conserved cysteine through the conserved F or W. A D gene is named only where the DNA matches it firmly. Where a row states a size, it is once, few, many or the class of an expanded clone; other rows omit it.

V gene	D gene	clone size	J gene	CDR3 protein	CDR3 DNA
TRBV7-2	.	.	TRBJ1-5	CASSINNQPQHF	TGTGCCAGCAGCATAAATAATCAGCCCCAGCATTTT
TRBV3-1/TRBV3-2	TRBD1	.	TRBJ1-3	CASSQVTGAGNTIYF	TGTGCCAGCAGCCAAGTGACAGGGGCAGGAAACACCATATATTTT
TRBV9	TRBD1	few	TRBJ2-3	CASSVLTGVDTQYF	TGTGCCAGCAGCGTGCTTACAGGGGTGGATACGCAGTATTTT
TRBV7-2	TRBD2	.	TRBJ2-3	CASSPKGTSGGMVDTQYF	TGTGCCAGCAGCCCTAAAGGGACTAGCGGGGGGATGGTAGATACGCAGTATTTT
TRBV5-6	TRBD1	.	TRBJ2-5	CASSLREGAETQYF	TGTGCCAGCAGCCTCCGAGAGGGGGCGGAGACCCAGTACTTC
TRBV5-8	.	few	TRBJ2-2	CASRYGLNTGELFF	TGTGCCAGCAGATACGGACTGAACACCGGGGAGCTGTTTTTT
TRBV7-2	.	.	TRBJ2-7	CASSSPGSWEQYF	TGTGCCAGCAGCTCCCCGGGGAGCTGGGAGCAGTACTTC
TRBV15	TRBD1	.	TRBJ1-2	CATSSAGQARNYGYTF	TGTGCCACCAGCAGTGCCGGACAGGCCCGTAACTATGGCTACACCTTC
TRBV4-1	.	.	TRBJ1-3	CASSQGPAGTHRNTIYF	TGCGCCAGCAGCCAAGGCCCCGCGGGCACACATAGAAACACCATATATTTT
TRBV7-9	.	few	TRBJ2-1	CASSFDGGDEQFF	TGTGCCAGCAGTTTTGACGGCGGCGACGAGCAGTTCTTC
TRBV12-3/TRBV12-4	.	.	TRBJ2-7	CASSVNTYEQYF	TGTGCCAGCAGCGTCAACACCTACGAGCAGTACTTC
TRBV7-8	.	medium-sized	TRBJ2-6	CASSLGGGAANVLTF	TGTGCCAGCAGCTTAGGAGGGGGGGCGGCCAACGTCCTGACTTTC
TRBV25-1	TRBD1	once	TRBJ1-5	CASSGWTGTIGNQPQHF	TGTGCCAGCAGTGGATGGACAGGGACTATAGGCAATCAGCCCCAGCATTTT
TRBV5-4	.	.	TRBJ2-5	CASSFTRQQETQYF	TGTGCCAGCAGCTTTACGAGACAACAAGAGACCCAGTACTTC
TRBV30	.	.	TRBJ2-5	CAWGQIQETQYF	TGTGCCTGGGGACAGATACAAGAGACCCAGTACTTC
TRBV6-1	TRBD2	.	TRBJ2-5	CASSERGGFWETQYF	TGTGCCAGCAGTGAGCGGGGGGGCTTTTGGGAGACCCAGTACTTC
TRBV27	.	.	TRBJ1-1	CASSLRGKAFF	TGTGCCAGCAGTTTGAGAGGCAAAGCTTTCTTT
TRBV7-2	TRBD1	.	TRBJ2-7	CASSRAGTGYEQYF	TGTGCCAGCAGTAGAGCCGGGACAGGCTACGAGCAGTACTTC
TRBV19	TRBD2	.	TRBJ2-3	CASSNRGGGSTDTQYF	TGTGCCAGTAGTAACCGGGGCGGGGGGAGCACAGATACGCAGTATTTT
TRBV28	.	.	TRBJ1-1	CASSYPGLRNTEAFF	TGTGCCAGCAGTTACCCAGGACTTAGGAACACTGAAGCTTTCTTT